This is a list of T cell receptor beta chains from one sample in a study of blood T cell repertoires in COVID-19. Assay used: immunoSEQ multiplex PCR; TCRdb lists only in-frame clones, some missing. The sample lists about 120,000 clones, around 81% occurring once. Sequenced: peripheral blood. Every receptor here comes from a woman aged 45 to 65 with acute or convalescent COVID-19. The CDR3 runs from the conserved cysteine through the conserved F or W. D genes are given only for firm matches. Clone size appears in some rows only: once, few, many, or a class for an expanded clone.

clone_size	v_call	j_call	d_call	cdr3_aa	cdr3_nt
.	TRBV6-5	TRBJ2-7	.	CASSYGAATSYEQYF	TGTGCCAGCAGTTACGGGGCGGCCACCTCCTACGAGCAGTACTTC
few	TRBV3-1/TRBV3-2	TRBJ2-7	TRBD1	CASSQEWDRAREQYF	TGTGCCAGCAGCCAAGAGTGGGACAGGGCCCGCGAGCAGTACTTC
.	TRBV2	TRBJ1-1	.	CASSEEPRNTEAFF	TGTGCCAGCAGTGAAGAGCCCCGGAACACTGAAGCTTTCTTT
.	TRBV30	TRBJ2-3	.	CAWSGLGSRTDTQYF	TGTGCCTGGAGTGGTTTGGGGAGTCGCACAGATACGCAGTATTTT
few	TRBV24-1	TRBJ2-7	TRBD2	CATSGSGGYEQYF	TGTGCCACCAGTGGCTCGGGGGGCTACGAGCAGTACTTC
.	TRBV11-3	TRBJ2-1	.	CASSSFRDNEQFF	TGTGCCAGCAGCTCATTCAGGGACAATGAGCAGTTCTTC
.	TRBV5-5	TRBJ1-1	TRBD1	CASSWDRNTEAFF	TGTGCCAGCAGCTGGGACAGAAACACTGAAGCTTTCTTT
.	TRBV7-9	TRBJ1-1	.	CASSPLLTEAFF	TGTGCCAGCAGCCCACTCCTTACTGAAGCTTTCTTT
.	TRBV10-2	TRBJ2-7	TRBD2	CASSEPRTRFHEQYF	TGCGCCAGCAGTGAGCCCCGGACTAGGTTTCACGAGCAGTACTTC
.	TRBV7-4	TRBJ2-7	.	CASTPICDEQYF	TGTGCCAGCACCCCTATATGCGATGAGCAGTACTTC
.	TRBV6-2/TRBV6-3	TRBJ1-5	.	CASSFKQVPSNQPQHF	TGTGCCAGCAGTTTCAAACAGGTCCCTAGCAATCAGCCCCAGCATTTT
.	TRBV2	TRBJ2-7	TRBD2	CASSEAGTSGSLYEQYF	TGTGCCAGCAGTGAAGCAGGGACTAGCGGGAGTCTGTACGAGCAGTACTTC
.	TRBV24-1	TRBJ2-1	.	CATSLRGASYNEQFF	TGTGCCACCAGTTTGCGCGGAGCCTCCTACAATGAGCAGTTCTTC
.	TRBV9	TRBJ2-7	.	CASSVAGLASYEQYF	TGTGCCAGCAGCGTAGCTGGGCTAGCTTCCTACGAGCAGTACTTC
few	TRBV14	TRBJ2-7	TRBD1	CASSQVRGTGVREQYF	TGTGCCAGCAGCCAGGTGCGCGGGACAGGGGTACGGGAGCAGTACTTC
.	TRBV7-8	TRBJ1-2	TRBD1	CASSLGQADYGYTF	TGTGCCAGCAGCTTGGGACAGGCGGACTATGGCTACACCTTC
.	TRBV6-5	TRBJ1-2	TRBD1	CASRGQGENYGYTF	TGTGCCAGCAGGGGACAGGGGGAGAACTATGGCTACACCTTC
.	TRBV3-1/TRBV3-2	TRBJ2-7	TRBD1	CASSHRDRPYF	TGTGCCAGCAGCCACCGGGACAGACCGTACTTC
.	TRBV29-1	TRBJ2-1	TRBD2	CSVEVLAGVSEQFF	TGCAGCGTTGAAGTTTTAGCGGGAGTTTCCGAGCAGTTCTTC
.	TRBV5-8	TRBJ2-5	.	CASSLRGLEGTQYF	TGTGCCAGCAGCTTGCGGGGGTTGGAGGGGACCCAGTACTTC
.	TRBV11-3	TRBJ2-7	TRBD1	CASSFGTGSNEQYF	TGTGCCAGCAGCTTCGGGACAGGGTCTAACGAGCAGTACTTC
few	TRBV3-1/TRBV3-2	TRBJ1-5	TRBD1	CASSHLEGAEGQPQHF	TGTGCCAGCAGCCACCTTGAGGGGGCGGAAGGGCAGCCCCAGCATTTT
once	TRBV5-3	TRBJ2-7	.	CARSLVPLSGPVSYEQYF	TGTGCCAGAAGCTTGGTACCCCTGAGCGGGCCCGTCTCCTACGAGCAGTACTTC
few	TRBV7-6	TRBJ2-1	TRBD2	CASSLGRGASYNEQFF	TGTGCCAGCAGCTTAGGGCGGGGGGCCTCCTACAATGAGCAGTTCTTC
once	TRBV2	TRBJ2-2	TRBD1	CASTHGQGANTGELFF	TGTGCCAGCACACACGGACAGGGGGCGAACACCGGGGAGCTGTTTTTT
.	TRBV27	TRBJ1-6	TRBD1	CASRPDRWGSPLHF	TGTGCCAGCAGACCGGACAGGTGGGGCTCACCCCTCCACTTT
.	TRBV23-1	TRBJ1-6	.	CASSQRQAFNSPLHF	TGCGCCAGCAGTCAGAGACAGGCCTTCAATTCACCCCTCCACTTT
.	TRBV28	TRBJ2-3	.	CASSSGQRTDTQYF	TGTGCCAGCAGTTCAGGACAGCGTACAGATACGCAGTATTTT
once	TRBV18	TRBJ2-1	.	CASSPPGRQNEQFF	TGTGCCAGCTCACCACCGGGGCGGCAGAATGAGCAGTTCTTC
few	TRBV6-5	TRBJ2-1	TRBD2	CASRGLAGDNEQFF	TGTGCCAGCAGAGGACTAGCGGGAGACAATGAGCAGTTCTTC
.	TRBV28	TRBJ1-2	.	CASSSPATDANYGYTF	TGTGCCAGCAGTTCCCCCGCTACAGACGCTAACTATGGCTACACCTTC
.	TRBV3-1/TRBV3-2	TRBJ1-6	.	CASSQGGSYNSPLHF	TGTGCCAGCAGCCAAGGGGGCAGCTACAATTCACCCCTCCACTTT
.	TRBV28	TRBJ1-4	.	CASSLQGGEKLFF	TGTGCCAGCAGTTTACAGGGTGGGGAAAAACTGTTTTTT
.	TRBV28	TRBJ2-7	.	CASSPGGPYEQYF	TGTGCCAGCAGCCCCGGGGGTCCCTACGAGCAGTACTTC
.	TRBV6-5	TRBJ1-1	.	CASRNGQLNTEAFF	TGTGCCAGCAGGAACGGACAGTTGAACACTGAAGCTTTCTTT
once	TRBV24-1	TRBJ2-2	.	CATSDTGVSPGELFF	TGTGCCACCAGTGATACTGGAGTTAGTCCCGGGGAGCTGTTTTTT
.	TRBV27	TRBJ2-3	TRBD2	CASSFAGGDTQYF	TGTGCCAGCAGTTTCGCGGGGGGGGATACGCAGTATTTT
.	TRBV15	TRBJ2-2	TRBD2	CATSRMREGAGELFF	TGTGCCACCAGCAGGATGCGGGAGGGCGCCGGGGAGCTGTTTTTT
once	TRBV2	TRBJ1-3	.	CASGIQGNTIYF	TGTGCCAGCGGGATTCAGGGGAACACCATATATTTT
.	TRBV7-8	TRBJ1-1	TRBD1	CASSFTGAMNTEAFF	TGTGCCAGCAGCTTTACAGGGGCCATGAACACTGAAGCTTTCTTT
.	TRBV28	TRBJ1-2	.	CASYSDYGYTF	TGTGCCAGCTATAGTGACTATGGCTACACCTTC
.	TRBV5-1	TRBJ2-4	.	CASSLGIGGIGHIQYF	TGCGCCAGCAGCTTGGGGATTGGGGGGATCGGTCACATTCAGTACTTC
.	TRBV7-3	TRBJ2-1	TRBD2	CASSLTPSTSGRSLGGNEQFF	TGTGCCAGCAGCTTAACTCCCTCGACTAGCGGGAGGTCCTTGGGCGGAAATGAGCAGTTCTTC
.	TRBV27	TRBJ2-3	.	CASSLSKRLTSTDTQYF	TGTGCCAGCAGTTTATCGAAGCGATTGACTAGCACAGATACGCAGTATTTT
.	TRBV7-2	TRBJ1-2	TRBD1	CASSLNRGDGYTF	TGTGCCAGCAGCTTAAACAGGGGGGATGGCTACACCTTC
.	TRBV6-5	TRBJ1-2	.	CASSPLGTGGYGYTF	TGTGCCAGCAGTCCTCTCGGAACCGGGGGATATGGCTACACCTTC
.	TRBV9	TRBJ2-1	.	CASSVTGYNEQFF	TGTGCCAGCAGCGTAACAGGTTACAATGAGCAGTTCTTC
.	TRBV7-7	TRBJ2-5	TRBD1	CASSAGQGNQETQYF	TGTGCTAGCAGCGCGGGACAGGGAAACCAAGAGACCCAGTACTTC
.	TRBV9	TRBJ2-2	TRBD2	CASSLRTSGNTGELFF	TGTGCCAGCAGCTTGCGGACTAGCGGGAACACCGGGGAGCTGTTTTTT
.	TRBV15	TRBJ2-3	.	CATSRDFSTDTQYF	TGTGCCACCAGTAGGGACTTTAGCACAGATACGCAGTATTTT
once	TRBV11-3	TRBJ2-2	TRBD2	CASSLTSGSGGELFF	TGTGCCAGCAGCTTGACTAGCGGGAGCGGCGGGGAGCTGTTTTTT
.	TRBV27	TRBJ1-2	.	CASSLRGGVIYGYTF	TGTGCCAGCAGTTTACGCGGGGGGGTGATCTATGGCTACACCTTC